This T cell receptor (beta chain) stems from a study of blood T cell repertoires in COVID-19. The overall study: The United States, Italy and Spain supplied acute and convalescent COVID-19 samples. PBMCs, B-cell-depleted T cells, or T cells provided the cDNA or gDNA that made up the material.

The authors' processing: Estimates of nucleated cell counts were drawn from the amplification of reference gene primers. The repertoire was sequenced with immunoSEQ multiplex PCR; TCRdb's copy has only in-frame clones and lacks some. The V and J calls and clone size were taken over from that table, and D and trimming were inferred from the DNA. The table has 200,000 to 300,000 clones, roughly four fifths seen once. The V and J ends lost 4 bases and 4 bases respectively, with 14 bases between them. The CDR3 is 14 residues long. Germline V gives CDR1 SGHNT, CDR2 YYREEE (reference sequence). Source material: peripheral blood. This chain links TRBV5-4 with TRBJ1-1; tentative D call: TRBD1 (5 bases). The receptor comes from a man aged 50 or older with acute or convalescent COVID-19. This chain's CDR3 is CASSRPGAGTEAFF. The CDR3 region has the DNA TGTGCCAGCAGCCGGCCTGGGGCAGGCACTGAAGCTTTCTTT. Combining the CDR3 with reference TRBV5-4 and TRBJ1-1 gives the whole variable domain ETGVTQSPTHLIKTRGQQVTLRCSSQSGHNTVSWYQQALGQGPQFIFQYYREEENGRGNFPPRFSGLQFPNYSSELNVNALELDDSALYLCASSRPGAGTEAFFGQGTRLTVV.